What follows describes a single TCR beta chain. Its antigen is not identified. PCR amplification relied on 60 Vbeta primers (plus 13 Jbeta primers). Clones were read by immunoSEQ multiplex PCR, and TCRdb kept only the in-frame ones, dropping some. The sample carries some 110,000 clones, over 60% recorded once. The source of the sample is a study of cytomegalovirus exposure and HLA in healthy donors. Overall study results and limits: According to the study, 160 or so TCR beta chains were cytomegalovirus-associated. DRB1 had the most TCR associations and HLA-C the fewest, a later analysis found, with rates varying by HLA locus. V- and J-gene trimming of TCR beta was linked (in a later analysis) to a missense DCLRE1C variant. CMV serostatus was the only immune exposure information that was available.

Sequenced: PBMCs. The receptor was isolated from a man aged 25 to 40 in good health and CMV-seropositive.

The CDR3 sequence is CAWSLWGGYSYEQYF. The DNA of the CDR3 is TGTGCCTGGAGCCTCTGGGGGGGCTACTCCTACGAGCAGTACTTC. The chain carries TRBV30 and TRBJ2-7; D perhaps matches TRBD2 (7 bases). The CDR3 covers 15 residues. V lost 3 bases, J lost 0 bases, and 15 bases lay in between. Germline CDR1 GTSNPN, CDR2 SVGIG (reference sequence).